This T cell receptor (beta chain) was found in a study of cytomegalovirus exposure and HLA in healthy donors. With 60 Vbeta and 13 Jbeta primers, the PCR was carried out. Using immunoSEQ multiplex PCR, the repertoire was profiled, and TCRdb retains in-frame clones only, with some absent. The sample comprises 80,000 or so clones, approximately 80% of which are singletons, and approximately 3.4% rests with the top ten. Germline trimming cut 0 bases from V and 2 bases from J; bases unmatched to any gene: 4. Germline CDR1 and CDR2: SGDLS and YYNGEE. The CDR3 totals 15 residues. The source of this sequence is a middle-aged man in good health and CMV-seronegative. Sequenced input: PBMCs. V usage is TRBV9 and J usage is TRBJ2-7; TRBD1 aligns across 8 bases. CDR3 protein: CASSVGGTGAYEQYF. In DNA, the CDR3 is TGTGCCAGCAGCGTAGGCGGGACAGGAGCCTACGAGCAGTACTTC.